Below are 15 T cell receptor beta chains sequenced from a single sample in a study of human T cells and chemical hapten exposure. Time point in this sample: pre-sensitization, week 0. Stated treatment: therapeutic diphenylcyclopropenone sensitization with weekly scalp DPC. TCRdb processed the RACE reads anew with MiXCR; each CDR3 protein has one entry. The sample consists of nearly 110,000 distinct CDR3 sequences, 12% of them appearing once. Source: whole blood, taken in connection with sensitization to the hapten diphenylcyclopropenone (DPC). Receptor source: a woman in her 50s with alopecia areata. Some clones in this sample may be carry-over from other donors' samples.

This clonotype was counted between two and nine times. The chain carries TRBV6-5 and TRBJ1-1; 7 bases agree with TRBD1. Germline V gives CDR1 MNHEY, CDR2 SVGAGI. This CDR3 region has 13 residues. The trim removed 5 bases at V and 5 bases at J, leaving 5 bases unmatched. CDR3 sequence (DNA): TGTGCCAGCAGTAGAGGGACAGCGACTGAAGCTTTCTTT. Protein product: CASSRGTATEAFF.

There are a few counts of this clonotype. The J gene is TRBJ2-7, the V gene TRBV28; D gene ambiguous. Germline lookup yields CDR1 MDHEN and CDR2 SYDVKM. Trimming pared 6 bases from V and 2 bases from J, leaving 20 bases between. The CDR3 consists of 16 residues. CDR3: CASSLRQAATAYEQYF. CDR3 coding DNA: TGTGCCAGCAGCCTCCGCCAGGCAGCTACCGCCTACGAGCAGTACTTC.

The CDR3 spells CSARRGDTDTQYF. CDR3 in DNA: TGCAGTGCTAGGCGGGGGGACACAGATACGCAGTATTTT. The chain is built from TRBV20-1 and TRBJ2-3, with 8 nucleotides matching TRBD2. With 3 bases clipped from V and 2 bases from J, the junction kept 1 base outside the gene matches. The CDR3 extends over 13 amino acids. Per the germline V gene, CDR1 is DFQATT and CDR2 is SNEGSKA (reference sequence).

In nucleotides, the CDR3 is TGTGCCAGCAGCTTAGCCTTAATAGGGGGCCCGGGAGATACGCAGTATTTT. It specifies CASSLALIGGPGDTQYF. The V gene is TRBV11-2, the J gene TRBJ2-3; 7 bases fit TRBD1. Germline V lookup: CDR1 SGHAT, CDR2 FQNNGV. CDR3 size: 17 residues. V shed 1 base and J 5 bases; nucleotides not matched to a gene: 12.

There are many counts of this clonotype. The chain recombines TRBV11-2 with TRBJ2-1; D perhaps matches TRBD2 (6 bases). Germline V lookup: CDR1 SGHAT, CDR2 FQNNGV. The CDR3 sequence is 15 residues long. Deletions cut 3 bases from V and 0 bases from J, with 9 bases between. In DNA form, the CDR3 reads TGTGCCAGCAGCTTTGGGGGGAGCTCCTACAATGAGCAGTTCTTC. Its translation: CASSFGGSSYNEQFF.

The rearrangement uses TRBV5-1 and TRBJ1-1, with D possibly being TRBD1 (5 bases). The CDR3 loop spans 13 amino acids. The germline V and J ends were trimmed by 4 bases and 1 base, with 8 bases remaining between them. Germline V gene lookup returns CDR1 SGHRS and CDR2 YFSETQ. The CDR3 DNA reads TGCGCCAGCAGCATGGGACCGAACACTGAAGCTTTCTTT. Amino acid sequence: CASSMGPNTEAFF. Filled out from reference TRBV5-1 and TRBJ1-1, the complete variable domain reads KAGVTQTPRYLIKTRGQQVTLSCSPISGHRSVSWYQQTPGQGLQFLFEYFSETQRNKGNFPGRFSGRQFSNSRSEMNVSTLELGDSALYLCASSMGPNTEAFFGQGTRLTVV.

This clonotype was counted many times. The chain combines TRBV5-1 with TRBJ2-7, with D possibly being TRBD1 (7 bases). The V gene's germline CDR1 is SGHRS and CDR2 YFSETQ. V lost 4 bases and J lost 7, with 15 bases in between. This CDR3 spans 13 amino acids. CDR3 in amino acids: CASSVEGAREQYF. CDR3 nucleotide sequence: TGCGCCAGCAGCGTGGAGGGGGCGAGGGAGCAGTACTTC.

CDR3 nucleotide sequence: TGTGCCAGCTCATTGTACGACAGGGCACCAAGCGGATCTGGGGCCAACGTCCTGACTTTC. Its translation: CASSLYDRAPSGSGANVLTF. The rearrangement links TRBV18 to TRBJ2-6; TRBD1 matches 7 bases. Trimming removed 5 bases from V and 1 base from J; junction bases left unmatched: 17. This CDR3 is built from 20 residues. In germline, CDR1 is KGHSH, CDR2 LQKENI.

The V gene is TRBV7-2, the J gene TRBJ2-4; weak D call: TRBD1 (5 bases). Per germline, CDR1 SGHTA and CDR2 FQGNSA. With 5 bases removed from V and 0 bases from J, the gap between germline ends came to 23 bases. The length of the CDR3 is 19 residues. The CDR3 here is CASSPPWARQSLAKNIQYF. The CDR3 coding sequence is TGTGCCAGCAGCCCCCCCTGGGCCCGACAGTCCCTAGCCAAAAACATTCAGTACTTC. Based on the CDR3 plus reference TRBV7-2 and TRBJ2-4, the full variable domain is GAGVSQSPSNKVTEKGKDVELRCDPISGHTALYWYRQSLGQGLEFLIYFQGNSAPDKSGLPSDRFSAERTGGSVSTLTIQRTQQEDSAVYLCASSPPWARQSLAKNIQYFGAGTRLSVL.

The chain links TRBV7-9 to TRBJ2-1; 8 positions agree with TRBD1. V lost 1 base and J lost 9; bases outside the gene matches: 8. This CDR3 is built from 15 residues. The germline V gene encodes CDR1 SEHNR and CDR2 FQNEAQ (reference sequence). Here the CDR3 DNA reads TGTGCCAGCAGCTTAGGGACAGGGTATCTCGGTGAGCAGTTCTTC. This codes for CASSLGTGYLGEQFF.

This clonotype was counted only a few times. V is TRBV20-1 and J is TRBJ2-5; D call uncertain. This CDR3 region has 15 residues. V was clipped by 0 bases and J by 5 bases, with 16 bases between them. The germline V gene encodes CDR1 DFQATT and CDR2 SNEGSKA (reference sequence). Here the CDR3 reads CSARDFAVLKETQYF. Written as DNA, the CDR3 is TGCAGTGCTAGAGACTTTGCAGTTCTCAAGGAGACCCAGTACTTC.

This clonotype was seen many times. The chain recombines TRBV6-2 or TRBV6-3 with TRBJ2-3; D is unresolved. CDR1 is MNHEY, CDR2 SVGEGT, per germline. CDR3 size: 13 residues. The germline V and J ends were trimmed by 6 bases and 0 bases, with 7 bases remaining between them. For the CDR3, the DNA is TGTGCCAGCAGACAAACGAGCACAGATACGCAGTATTTT. Translation gives CASRQTSTDTQYF.

This clonotype has only a few counts. This chain joins TRBV27 and TRBJ1-1, with 7 nucleotides matching TRBD1. Losses at the gene ends were 4 bases for V and 1 base for J; bases not matched to a gene: 12. Germline V CDR1 and CDR2: MNHEY, SMNVEV (reference sequence). This CDR3 is built from 17 residues. The CDR3: CASSSYIRQGKNTEAFF. DNA for the CDR3: TGTGCCAGCAGTTCGTACATACGACAGGGAAAGAACACTGAAGCTTTCTTT.

In its sample, this clonotype was seen many times. The V gene is TRBV7-9, the J gene TRBJ2-3; 7 positions agree with TRBD2. This CDR3 region has 15 residues. Unmatched junction bases numbered 7, after V lost 5 bases and J lost 2 bases. Per the germline V gene, CDR1 is SEHNR and CDR2 is FQNEAQ (reference sequence). The CDR3 spells CASSPQRGFTDTQYF. CDR3 in DNA: TGTGCCAGCAGCCCTCAGCGGGGCTTCACAGATACGCAGTATTTT.

This rearrangement joins TRBV28 to TRBJ1-1, with D unclear. The germline gives CDR1 MDHEN, CDR2 SYDVKM. The CDR3 has 13 residues. Trimming removed 8 bases at V and 5 bases at J, with 15 bases between. CDR3 protein: CASGVVGSTEAFF. The CDR3 nucleotides are TGTGCCAGCGGGGTAGTAGGTTCTACTGAAGCTTTCTTT.